This T cell receptor beta chain was retrieved from a study of blood T cell repertoires in COVID-19. Across the study: Collection of acute and convalescent COVID-19 samples took place in the United States, Italy and Spain.

Original processing methods: Counts of nucleated cells, estimated from reference gene primer amplification, were obtained. Using immunoSEQ multiplex PCR, the repertoire was profiled, and TCRdb retains in-frame clones only, with some absent. The V and J calls and clone size are taken from that table; D and trimming were inferred from the DNA. The data show approximately 260,000 clones, with 89% seen just once and approximately 2.2% held by the top ten. Trimming took 3 bases from V and 2 from J, leaving 21 bases between them. Germline CDR1 reads SGHRS; CDR2 reads YFSETQ. This CDR3 contains 18 residues.

This TCR came from a man over 45 with acute or convalescent COVID-19. The sequencing sample was made of peripheral blood. J is TRBJ1-3 and V is TRBV5-1, with D possibly being TRBD1 (6 bases). The CDR3 DNA reads TGCGCCAGCAGCTCGCTATTATCCTTACAGGGCGCTGGAAACACCATATATTTT. This translates into CASSSLLSLQGAGNTIYF.